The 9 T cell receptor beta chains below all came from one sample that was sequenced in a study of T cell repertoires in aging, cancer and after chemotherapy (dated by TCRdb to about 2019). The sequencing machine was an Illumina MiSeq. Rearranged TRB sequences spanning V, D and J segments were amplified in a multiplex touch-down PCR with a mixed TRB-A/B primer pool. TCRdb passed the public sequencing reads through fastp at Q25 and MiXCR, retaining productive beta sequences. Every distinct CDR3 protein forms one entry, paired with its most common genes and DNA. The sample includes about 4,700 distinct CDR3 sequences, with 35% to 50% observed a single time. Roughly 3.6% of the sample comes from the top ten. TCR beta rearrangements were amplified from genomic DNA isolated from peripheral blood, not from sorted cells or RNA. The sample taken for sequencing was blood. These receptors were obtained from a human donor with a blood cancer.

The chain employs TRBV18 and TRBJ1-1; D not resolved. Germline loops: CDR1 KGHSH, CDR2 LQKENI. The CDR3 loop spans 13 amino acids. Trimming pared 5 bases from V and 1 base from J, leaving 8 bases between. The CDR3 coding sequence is TGTGCCAGCTCATCGGCGGGGAACACTGAAGCTTTCTTT. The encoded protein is CASSSAGNTEAFF. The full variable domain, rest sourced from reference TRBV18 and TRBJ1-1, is NAGVMQNPRHLVRRRGQEARLRCSPMKGHSHVYWYRQLPEEGLKFMVYLQKENIIDESGMPKERFSAEFPKEGPSILRIQQVVRGDSAAYFCASSSAGNTEAFFGQGTRLTVV.

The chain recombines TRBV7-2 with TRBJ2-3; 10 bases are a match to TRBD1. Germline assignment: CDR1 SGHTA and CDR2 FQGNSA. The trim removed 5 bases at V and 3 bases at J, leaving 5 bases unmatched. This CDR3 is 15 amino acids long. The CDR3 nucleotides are TGTGCCAGCAGCCAACCGGGACAGGGGACAGATACGCAGTATTTT. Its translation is CASSQPGQGTDTQYF.

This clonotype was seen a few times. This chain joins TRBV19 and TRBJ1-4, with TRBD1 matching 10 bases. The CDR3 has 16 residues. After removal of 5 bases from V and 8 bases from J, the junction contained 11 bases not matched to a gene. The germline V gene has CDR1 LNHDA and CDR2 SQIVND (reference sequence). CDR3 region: CASSVSTGGTPEKLFF. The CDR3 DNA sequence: TGTGCCAGTAGTGTCTCGACAGGGGGCACCCCCGAAAAACTGTTTTTT.

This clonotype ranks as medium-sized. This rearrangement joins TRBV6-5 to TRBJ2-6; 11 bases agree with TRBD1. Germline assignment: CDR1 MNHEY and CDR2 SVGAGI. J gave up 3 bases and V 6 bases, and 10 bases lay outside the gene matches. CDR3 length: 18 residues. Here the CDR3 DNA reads TGTGCCAGCAGCCCTGCCGGGACAGGGGGTGGTGGGGCCAACGTCCTGACTTTC. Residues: CASSPAGTGGGGANVLTF.

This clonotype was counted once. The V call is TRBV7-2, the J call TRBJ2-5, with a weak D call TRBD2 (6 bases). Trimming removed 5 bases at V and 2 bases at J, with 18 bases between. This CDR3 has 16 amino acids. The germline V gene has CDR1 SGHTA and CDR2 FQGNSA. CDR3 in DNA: TGTGCCAGCAGCCGGGGTCCTCTAGCGTCTCAAGAGACCCAGTACTTC. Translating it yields CASSRGPLASQETQYF.

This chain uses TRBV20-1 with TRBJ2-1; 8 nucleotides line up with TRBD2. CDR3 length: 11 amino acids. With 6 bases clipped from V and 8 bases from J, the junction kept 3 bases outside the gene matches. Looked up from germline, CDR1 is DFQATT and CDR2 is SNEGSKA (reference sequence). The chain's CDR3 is CSASGSDEQFF. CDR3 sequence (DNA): TGCAGTGCCAGCGGGAGCGATGAGCAGTTCTTC.

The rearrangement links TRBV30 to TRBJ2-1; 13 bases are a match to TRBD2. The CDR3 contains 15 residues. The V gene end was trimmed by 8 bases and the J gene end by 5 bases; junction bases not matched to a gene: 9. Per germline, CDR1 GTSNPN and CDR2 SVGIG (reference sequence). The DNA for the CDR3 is TGTGCCGGTGGGACTAGCGGGAAGGAGAACAATGAGCAGTTCTTC. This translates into CAGGTSGKENNEQFF.

CDR3 bases: TGTGCCAGCAGCTTAGGTGTCTCGGGGGCCTACGAGCAGTACTTC. Protein product: CASSLGVSGAYEQYF. V is TRBV7-6 and J is TRBJ2-7; TRBD2 might be the D (6 bases). The CDR3 has 15 residues. Germline CDR1 reads SGHVS; CDR2 reads FNYEAQ. Trimming removed 1 base from V and 2 bases from J, with 12 bases in between.

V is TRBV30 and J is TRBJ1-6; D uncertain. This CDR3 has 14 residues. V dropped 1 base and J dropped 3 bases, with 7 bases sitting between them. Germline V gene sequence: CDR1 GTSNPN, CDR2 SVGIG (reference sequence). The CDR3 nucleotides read TGTGCCTGGAGTGGACACCTCTATAATTCACCCCTCCACTTT. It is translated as CAWSGHLYNSPLHF. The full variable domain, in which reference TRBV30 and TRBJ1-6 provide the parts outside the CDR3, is SQTIHQWPATLVQPVGSPLSLECTVEGTSNPNLYWYRQAAGRGLQLLFYSVGIGQISSEVPQNLSASRPQDRQFILSSKKLLLSDSGFYLCAWSGHLYNSPLHFGNGTRLTVT.